A single sample gave rise to the 6 T cell receptor beta chains below, sequenced in a study of CD4 and CD8 cells across lung adenocarcinoma regions. One entry per CDR3 protein results from TCRdb running MiXCR on the PCR reads. The table shows some 25,000 distinct CDR3 sequences, with 40% to 60% occurring only once. The sequenced material came from CD8+ T cells from the center of a lung tumor. These receptors all come from a male donor with lung adenocarcinoma. The CD4 and CD8 labels of this study may be unreliable.

The table lists this clonotype with a count of one. V is TRBV27 and J is TRBJ2-1; D may correspond to TRBD1 or TRBD2 (5 bases each). The CDR3 spans 15 residues. Looked up from germline, CDR1 is MNHEY and CDR2 is SMNVEV (reference sequence). The ends were cut back, 4 bases at V and 3 bases at J, with 13 bases in the middle. The CDR3 spells CASSSGLPNYNEQFF. CDR3 nucleotide sequence: TGTGCCAGCAGTTCGGGGCTGCCCAACTACAATGAGCAGTTCTTC.

The J gene is TRBJ2-3, the V gene TRBV10-3, with D unclear. The J call may not be correct, given that the DNA end is closer to TRBJ2-7. The CDR3 has 11 amino acids. Germline CDR1 and CDR2: ENHRY and SYGVKD. The chain's CDR3 is CAIGSTDMQYF. The DNA of the CDR3 is TGTGCCATCGGAAGCACAGATATGCAGTACTTC.

The chain links TRBV10-3 to TRBJ2-5; possibly TRBD1 or TRBD2 for D (6 bases each). The length of the CDR3 is 14 residues. Germline lookup yields CDR1 ENHRY and CDR2 SYGVKD. As DNA, the CDR3 is TGTGCGGGGATGGGGGGCCGTGACCAAGAGACCCAGTACTTC. It specifies CAGMGGRDQETQYF.

This clonotype was seen ten or more times. The V gene is TRBV6-1, the J gene TRBJ1-6; D may be TRBD1 (6 bases). The CDR3 has 14 residues. V shed 0 bases and J shed 9 bases, with 9 bases lying between them. Germline assignment: CDR1 MNHNS and CDR2 SASEGT. In DNA form, the CDR3 reads TGTGCCAGCAGTGAAGCCGGACAGCCTTCACCCCTCCACTTT. Amino acids: CASSEAGQPSPLHF.

A remark on this clonotype: Just one base apart from a much larger clone, this may be a read error. Here the CDR3 omits its conserved ending phenylalanine or tryptophan, so a read error is the likely source. CDR3 nucleotides: TGTGCCAGCAGATCAGGTTCCACTATGAAAGAGACCCAGTACATC. Its protein product is CASRSGSTMKETQYI. This sequence joins TRBV6-2 or TRBV6-3 and TRBJ2-5; D is unresolved. The CDR3 loop spans 15 amino acids. Trimming took off 6 bases at V and 3 bases at J, with 17 bases between the two ends. Germline V gene sequence: CDR1 MNHEY, CDR2 SVGEGT.

Within the sample, this clonotype is medium-sized. The CDR3 loop is CASSVDGSSYNEQFF. The CDR3 region has the DNA TGTGCCAGCAGTGTGGACGGGAGCTCCTACAATGAGCAGTTCTTC. This chain connects TRBV6-1 to TRBJ2-1; D is perhaps TRBD2 (6 bases). Between the trimmed V and J ends, which lost 4 bases and 0 bases, there was a span of 10 bases. Germline V gives CDR1 MNHNS, CDR2 SASEGT. This CDR3 has 15 residues.